The next 12 T cell receptor beta chains were all read from a single sample in a study of T cell responses to AZD1222 COVID-19 vaccine. The data were produced by immunoSEQ multiplex PCR, yet TCRdb's version contains in-frame clones alone and is incomplete. Here the sample spans about 100,000 clones, around 96% being singletons. This specimen consisted of peripheral blood, obtained on day 0 of AZD1222 vaccination. The receptors were gathered from an adult in good health.

This chain uses TRBV6-5 with TRBJ2-1; 7 bases fit TRBD2. This CDR3 is 15 amino acids long. Germline assignment: CDR1 MNHEY and CDR2 SVGAGI. The V gene end was trimmed by 8 bases and the J gene end by 9 bases; junction bases not matched to a gene: 16. CDR3 loop: CASGMGGPLSGEQFF. The DNA for the CDR3 is TGTGCCAGCGGAATGGGAGGGCCCTTATCGGGTGAGCAGTTCTTC.

The J gene is TRBJ1-5, the V gene TRBV10-3, with D possibly TRBD1 on 5 matching bases. The germline CDR1 and CDR2 sequences are ENHRY and SYGVKD. The CDR3 runs 14 residues. Deletions cut 8 bases from V and 1 base from J, with 12 bases between. The CDR3 DNA sequence: TGTGCCATCGCGGCAGGGTCAAGCAATCAGCCCCAGCATTTT. This gives the protein CAIAAGSSNQPQHF.

This chain connects TRBV4-1 to TRBJ1-5; 7 bases are a match to TRBD1. CDR3 length equals 15 residues. Germline assignment: CDR1 MGHRA and CDR2 YSYEKL. Trimming cost V 3 bases and J 3 bases; bases outside gene matches: 5. CDR3 sequence reads: CASSQADRDNQPQHF. The CDR3 DNA sequence: TGCGCCAGCAGCCAGGCCGACAGGGACAATCAGCCCCAGCATTTT.

This chain joins TRBV24-1 and TRBJ1-5; 7 bases are shared with TRBD1. Per the germline V gene, CDR1 is KGHDR and CDR2 is SFDVKD. V trimming: 9 bases; J trimming: 6 bases; junction bases outside the gene matches: 7. The length of the CDR3 is 13 residues. CDR3 loop: CATSRQGSQPQHF. In DNA, the CDR3 is TGTGCCACCTCCCGACAGGGCAGTCAGCCCCAGCATTTT.

Comment on this clone: Other DNA variants within this sample encode the same CDR3. J is TRBJ1-4 and V is TRBV7-2; 7 positions match TRBD1. CDR3 size: 16 residues. V was pared by 5 bases and J by 5 bases, with 11 bases of the junction left unmatched. Germline CDR1 is SGHTA and CDR2 is FQGNSA. The CDR3 spells CASSNFPGQHNEKLFF. The CDR3 DNA follows: TGTGCCAGCAGCAACTTCCCGGGACAGCACAATGAAAAACTGTTTTTT. Full variable domain (rest looked up from reference TRBV7-2 and TRBJ1-4): GAGVSQSPSNKVTEKGKDVELRCDPISGHTALYWYRQSLGQGLEFLIYFQGNSAPDKSGLPSDRFSAERTGGSVSTLTIQRTQQEDSAVYLCASSNFPGQHNEKLFFGSGTQLSVL.

The rearrangement links TRBV2 to TRBJ1-2; D gene unclear. Germline V gene sequence: CDR1 SNHLY, CDR2 FYNNEI. Trimming took off 7 bases at V and 0 bases at J, with 15 bases between the two ends. The CDR3 loop spans 15 amino acids. In DNA, the CDR3 is TGTGCCAGCAAACCGTATGATACTCCTAACTATGGCTACACCTTC. Protein product: CASKPYDTPNYGYTF.

This chain links TRBV5-4 with TRBJ1-2; TRBD1 matches at 12 bases. CDR3 length: 17 residues. J gave up 7 bases and V 3 bases, and 13 bases lay outside the gene matches. Per the germline V gene, CDR1 is SGHNT and CDR2 is YYREEE (reference sequence). The CDR3 protein is CASSWKNRDRGRGGYTF. The CDR3 coding sequence is TGTGCCAGCAGCTGGAAAAACCGGGACAGGGGGCGGGGTGGCTACACCTTC.

The genes are TRBV15 and TRBJ1-2; D is undetermined. The CDR3 consists of 16 residues. The ends were cut back, 4 bases at V and 3 bases at J, with 18 bases in the middle. The germline V gene encodes CDR1 LNHNV and CDR2 YYDKDF (reference sequence). The CDR3 reads CATSNTGLGPDYGYTF. CDR3 in DNA: TGTGCCACCAGCAACACCGGATTGGGCCCGGACTATGGCTACACCTTC.

The J gene is TRBJ1-5, the V gene TRBV9; D remains ambiguous. Trimming left V 1 base short and J 0 bases short, with 2 bases between. The CDR3 contains 13 residues. CDR1 and CDR2 (germline): SGDLS, YYNGEE. CDR3 loop: CASSVNSNQPQHF. CDR3 sequence (DNA): TGTGCCAGCAGCGTAAATAGCAATCAGCCCCAGCATTTT.

This chain joins TRBV19 and TRBJ1-5; no clear D. Trimming took 7 bases from V and 0 from J, leaving 7 bases between them. Germline-derived CDR1 and CDR2 are LNHDA and SQIVND (reference sequence). The CDR3 is made up of 13 amino acids. In DNA, the CDR3 is TGTGCCAGTACGGGGTATAGCAATCAGCCCCAGCATTTT. This sequence encodes CASTGYSNQPQHF.

The V and J genes are TRBV19 and TRBJ1-5; tentative D call: TRBD1 (6 bases). V lost 8 bases and J lost 6, with 20 bases in between. CDR3 length: 15 amino acids. Germline V gene sequence: CDR1 LNHDA, CDR2 SQIVND (reference sequence). DNA for the CDR3: TGTGCCAGTGGTAAAAAGGGGGGGGAGGGTCAGCCCCAGCATTTT. It yields the protein CASGKKGGEGQPQHF. The whole variable domain, filled in from reference TRBV19 and TRBJ1-5, reads DGGITQSPKYLFRKEGQNVTLSCEQNLNHDAMYWYRQDPGQGLRLIYYSQIVNDFQKGDIAEGYSVSREKKESFPLTVTSAQKNPTAFYLCASGKKGGEGQPQHFGDGTRLSIL.

The V and J genes are TRBV4-3 and TRBJ2-5; D not resolved. Germline values: CDR1 LGHNA, CDR2 YSLEER. The CDR3 covers 14 residues. V was cut by 1 base and J by 5 bases, with 11 bases left in between. CDR3 amino acids: CASSQAPSGETQYF. The CDR3 nucleotides are TGCGCCAGCAGCCAAGCCCCCTCGGGCGAGACCCAGTACTTC.